This T cell receptor (beta chain) derives from a study of human T cells and chemical hapten exposure. This clonotype was detected only a few times. The antigen is not known. At one end the junction does not follow the germline gene, possibly because of a read error. MiXCR was run by TCRdb on the RACE reads, yielding one entry per CDR3 protein. Of tens of thousands of distinct CDR3 sequences listed, around 6.6% are singletons. Notes on the study in general: The immune response of these alopecia patients might not match healthy individuals'. Against controls, expanded TCRs gave rise to significantly more large CDR3 similarity clusters.

Time point denoted: pre-sensitization, week 0. Noted treatment: therapeutic diphenylcyclopropenone sensitization with weekly scalp DPC. The CDR3 spans 16 residues. Germline CDR1 SGHTA, CDR2 FQGNSA. The TCR was taken from a woman between 25 and 40 years old with alopecia areata. Some clones in this sample may be carry-over from other donors' samples. The sequencing here drew on whole blood, taken in connection with sensitization to the hapten diphenylcyclopropenone (DPC). The V call is TRBV7-2, the J call TRBJ1-2; the D is unclear. The CDR3 nucleotides are TGTGCCAGCAGGCAAAACGGAGCCCAAGATAACTATGGCGACACCTTC. Its translation is CASRQNGAQDNYGDTF.